This T cell receptor beta chain stems from a study of chemoradiotherapy in HPV16-positive cancers. Samples were taken several times over chemoradiotherapy. Some clones are missing from TCRdb's copy, which holds only in-frame ones; the method was immunoSEQ multiplex PCR. Among about 15,000 clones listed, about nine tenths were seen once. Turning to this clone: Its antigen is still unknown.

Study findings and constraints: For HPV16-positive patients, expanding HPV-responsive T cells associated with longer recurrence-free survival. During treatment, candidate HPV-specific clones and E7-related motifs expanded in tumor.

The specimen comprised blood, sampled from a patient who underwent chemoradiotherapy. The clonotype comes from a human donor with HPV-associated anogenital cancer.

The CDR3 is CASSLRTSGAYEQYF. The CDR3 nucleotides are TGTGCCAGCAGCTTAAGGACTAGCGGCGCCTACGAGCAGTACTTC. The chain carries TRBV7-9 and TRBJ2-7; 10 bases match TRBD2. With V trimmed by 2 bases and J by 2 bases, 3 bases remained unmatched. The germline V gene encodes CDR1 SEHNR and CDR2 FQNEAQ (reference sequence). This CDR3 is built from 15 residues.